Each of the 2 T cell receptor beta chains below was sequenced from the same sample in a study of Ad26.COV2.S vaccination and SARS-CoV-2 variants. The treatment denotes: about 20 received Ad26.COV2.S at low or high dose, single or two shots; roughly five received placebo; per-sample allocation not given. Sampling happened 63 days after the first vaccine or placebo injection. Here immunoSEQ multiplex PCR was the method, and the copy in TCRdb shows in-frame clones only, minus some. The sample yields over 400,000 clones, about 90% seen once. The sequences come from peripheral blood, collected in a trial of Ad26.COV2.S vaccine versus placebo. The receptor set was obtained from a person between 18 and 65 years old who received the Ad26.COV2.S COVID-19 vaccine or a placebo.

This rearrangement joins TRBV2 to TRBJ1-1; the D is unclear. CDR1 SNHLY and CDR2 FYNNEI come from the germline V gene. V was cut by 4 bases and J by 1 base, with 16 bases left in between. The CDR3 spans 16 residues. The chain's CDR3 is CASSVGRILWNTEAFF. For the CDR3, the DNA is TGTGCCAGCAGTGTTGGGCGGATATTGTGGAACACTGAAGCTTTCTTT.

The rearrangement joins TRBV9 to TRBJ2-7; D uncertain. In germline, CDR1 is SGDLS, CDR2 YYNGEE. V was shortened by 3 bases and J by 0 bases, with 13 bases between the two germline ends. This CDR3 spans 15 amino acids. CDR3 residues: CASSAAGPGSYEQYF. CDR3 DNA: TGTGCCAGCAGCGCCGCCGGGCCTGGCTCCTACGAGCAGTACTTC.